A selection of T cell receptor beta chains follows, all from one sample in a study of blood T cells in healthy people across ages. TCRdb analysed the 5' RACE reads with MiXCR anew, one entry per CDR3 protein. The top ten hold around 9.6% of the sample, which has some 930,000 distinct CDR3 sequences, 25% to 30% seen once. The same sample was also studied in work on T cells of mothers and their children.

Sequenced sample: blood. These receptors came from a woman aged 40 to 55 in good health. Each CDR3 is given with its conserved first and last residue. The D gene is left open where the match is weak. Only part of the rows carry a size: once, few, many, or a class if the clone is expanded.

size,J,D,V,CDR3,DNA
NA,TRBJ1-2,TRBD1,TRBV9,CASSPQPSGTGGYGYTF,TGTGCCAGCAGCCCCCAGCCATCCGGGACAGGGGGCTATGGCTACACCTTC
NA,TRBJ2-3,NA,TRBV7-8,CASRRRGGNTDTQYF,TGTGCCAGCAGACGCCGGGGAGGCAACACAGATACGCAGTATTTT
NA,TRBJ1-5,NA,TRBV5-8,CVSSLVQGVQPQHF,TGTGTCAGCAGCTTGGTACAGGGAGTCCAGCCCCAGCATTTT
few,TRBJ2-1,NA,TRBV28,CASREEGGAGYEQFF,TGTGCCAGCAGAGAGGAGGGGGGGGCTGGCTATGAGCAGTTCTTC
NA,TRBJ2-3,TRBD2,TRBV29-1,CSVSPSETSGNTQYF,TGCAGCGTCTCACCCTCCGAAACTAGCGGAAATACGCAGTATTTT
once,TRBJ1-5,NA,TRBV7-2,CASSHGLGNSNQPQHF,TGTGCCAGCAGCCACGGCCTCGGGAATAGCAATCAGCCCCAGCATTTT
NA,TRBJ1-2,TRBD1,TRBV12-3/TRBV12-4,CASSFKGQGNYGYTF,TGTGCCAGCAGTTTTAAGGGACAGGGGAACTATGGCTACACCTTC
few,TRBJ1-1,NA,TRBV27,CASTPTGFNTEAFF,TGTGCCAGCACCCCTACAGGGTTTAACACTGAAGCTTTCTTT
few,TRBJ1-5,NA,TRBV9,CASSANGGGGQPQHF,TGTGCCAGCAGCGCCAACGGGGGGGGAGGGCAGCCCCAGCATTTT
many,TRBJ2-5,NA,TRBV5-1,CASSLNGEETQYF,TGCGCCAGCAGCTTGAACGGGGAAGAGACCCAGTACTTC